Here is one T cell receptor (beta chain) with its context. The sample belongs to a study of blood T cell repertoires in COVID-19. Study-wide background: The analysed material was cDNA or gDNA that came from T cells, B-cell-depleted T cells, or PBMCs.

Trimming shortened V by 3 bases and J by 6 bases, and 20 bases separated the two germline ends. This CDR3 is built from 15 residues. Germline loops: CDR1 GTSNPN, CDR2 SVGIG (reference sequence). In the study's own analysis: How many nucleated cells were present was estimated from reference gene primer amplification. Sequencing was performed with immunoSEQ multiplex PCR; in TCRdb, only in-frame clones are kept and a portion is missing. The DNA was the basis for D and trimming; V, J and clone size are from that table. Seen here are approximately 270,000 clones, approximately 91% observed once, and the top ten hold 2% to 2.5%.

The J gene is TRBJ2-5, the V gene TRBV30; D may be TRBD2 (6 bases). Sequencing was done on a sample of peripheral blood. The receptor comes from a man over 45 with acute or convalescent COVID-19. Here the CDR3 reads CAWRWRARGTKTQYF. In nucleotides, the CDR3 is TGTGCCTGGAGGTGGAGAGCCCGGGGGACGAAGACCCAGTACTTC.